This T cell receptor (beta chain) was found in a study of cytomegalovirus exposure and HLA in healthy donors. Points from the study as a whole: Association of a missense DCLRE1C variant with TCR beta V- and J-gene trimming was reported in a later analysis. Cytomegalovirus association was assigned to more than 150 TCR beta chains.

Participants comprised healthy donors of bone marrow. This CDR3 spans 13 amino acids. CDR1 MNHEY and CDR2 SMNVEV come from the germline V gene (reference sequence). V lost 6 bases, J lost 3 bases, and 0 bases stayed unmatched. PCR involved 60 Vbeta and 13 Jbeta primers. The table came from immunoSEQ multiplex PCR; TCRdb's copy has only in-frame clones and leaves some out. The sample carries under 200,000 clones, 70% to 80% recorded once. This clone came up a few times. The antigen remains undetermined. The specimen sequenced was PBMCs. The sequence was obtained from a man aged 25 to 40 in good health and CMV-seronegative. The rearrangement uses TRBV27 and TRBJ2-4; 9 bases agree with TRBD1. The CDR3 nucleotides read TGTGCCAGCAGGACAGGGGGCAAAAACATTCAGTACTTC. Amino acids: CASRTGGKNIQYF.